This TCR beta chain was obtained from a study of blood T cell repertoires in COVID-19. Overall study context: Whether acute or convalescent, the COVID-19 samples came from the United States, Italy and Spain. In each case, the material was cDNA or gDNA derived from T cells, B-cell-depleted T cells, or PBMCs.

Per the original methods: Amplified reference gene primers provided the basis for estimating nucleated cell counts. TCRdb's table, derived via immunoSEQ multiplex PCR, lists solely in-frame clones and lacks some. V, J and clone size reflect that table, while D and trimming were determined from the DNA. The sample consists of more than 150,000 clones, 90% of them appearing once. This clone was counted a few times. V lost 3 bases and J lost 6; bases outside the gene matches: 9. Per germline, CDR1 MGHDK and CDR2 SYGVNS. The CDR3 is 15 residues long. This TCR derives from a man in his fifties with acute or convalescent COVID-19. This sequence joins TRBV25-1 and TRBJ1-1; 8 nucleotides align to TRBD1. The sample taken for sequencing was peripheral blood. CDR3 residues: CASSDSQGARAEAFF. The CDR3 DNA follows: TGTGCCAGCAGTGACTCTCAGGGGGCTCGGGCTGAAGCTTTCTTT.